This is a list of T cell receptor beta chains from one sample in a study of cytomegalovirus exposure and HLA in healthy donors. The method was immunoSEQ multiplex PCR; TCRdb's version includes in-frame clones alone and lacks a portion of them. The top ten clones hold around 1.6% of a sample with 150,000 to 200,000 clones, around four fifths of them seen once. The material sequenced was PBMCs. These receptors were collected from a middle-aged man in good health and CMV-seropositive. Each CDR3 is given with its conserved first and last residue. Fields, in order: V gene, J gene, clone size, D gene, CDR3 DNA, CDR3 protein. The D gene is left open where the match is weak. Only part of the rows carry a size: once, few, many, or a class if the clone is expanded.

v_gene: TRBV5-6
j_gene: TRBJ2-7
abundance: .
d_gene: .
CDR3nt: TGTGCCAGCAGCTTGGTAGGCAGGGGCGCCGAGCAGTACTTC
CDR3aa: CASSLVGRGAEQYF

v_gene: TRBV5-4
j_gene: TRBJ2-3
abundance: once
d_gene: .
CDR3nt: TGTGCCAGCAGCTCCCCCCTAGCCGTCCGAGAGGGGCAGTATTTT
CDR3aa: CASSSPLAVREGQYF

v_gene: TRBV28
j_gene: TRBJ2-1
abundance: .
d_gene: .
CDR3nt: TGTGCCAGCATCCACAGAGGGGGGAGGGCCGGGGTCAATGAGCAGTTCTTC
CDR3aa: CASIHRGGRAGVNEQFF

v_gene: TRBV6-5
j_gene: TRBJ1-6
abundance: .
d_gene: .
CDR3nt: TGTGCCAGCAGGTCGGGGAGGGGATATAATTCACCCCTCCACTTT
CDR3aa: CASRSGRGYNSPLHF

v_gene: TRBV9
j_gene: TRBJ2-1
abundance: .
d_gene: TRBD2
CDR3nt: TGTGCCAGCAGCGGGCCGGGACTAGCCAATGAGCAGTTCTTC
CDR3aa: CASSGPGLANEQFF

v_gene: TRBV25-1
j_gene: TRBJ1-4
abundance: .
d_gene: TRBD1
CDR3nt: TGTGCCAGCAGTGAGGGACAGAAACTGTTTTTT
CDR3aa: CASSEGQKLFF

v_gene: TRBV19
j_gene: TRBJ2-7
abundance: few
d_gene: .
CDR3nt: TGTGCCAGTAGTGACCAGGTGGCCTCCTACGAGCAGTACTTC
CDR3aa: CASSDQVASYEQYF

v_gene: TRBV5-1
j_gene: TRBJ2-1
abundance: .
d_gene: TRBD2
CDR3nt: TGCGCCAGCAGCCCTGGGACTACCAATGAGCAGTTCTTC
CDR3aa: CASSPGTTNEQFF

v_gene: TRBV4-3
j_gene: TRBJ2-1
abundance: .
d_gene: TRBD2
CDR3nt: TGCGCCAGCAGCCAGGGGACTAGCGGGCATGAGCAGTTCTTC
CDR3aa: CASSQGTSGHEQFF

v_gene: TRBV5-1
j_gene: TRBJ2-3
abundance: .
d_gene: .
CDR3nt: TGCGCCAGCAGCTTCACAGGGAGTACAGATACGCAGTATTTT
CDR3aa: CASSFTGSTDTQYF

v_gene: TRBV5-4
j_gene: TRBJ2-1
abundance: .
d_gene: TRBD2
CDR3nt: TGTGCCAGCAGCCCCCCGGCTAGCGGGACCAATGAGCAGTTCTTC
CDR3aa: CASSPPASGTNEQFF

v_gene: TRBV5-4
j_gene: TRBJ1-3
abundance: .
d_gene: TRBD1
CDR3nt: TGTGCCAGCAGCTCTGGACAGGGCACTGGAAACACCATATATTTT
CDR3aa: CASSSGQGTGNTIYF

v_gene: TRBV19
j_gene: TRBJ1-3
abundance: .
d_gene: TRBD1
CDR3nt: TGTGCCAGTAGTATTTGGCTCACCGGGACAGCTGGAAACACCATATATTTT
CDR3aa: CASSIWLTGTAGNTIYF

v_gene: TRBV19
j_gene: TRBJ2-7
abundance: .
d_gene: .
CDR3nt: TGTGCCAGTAGTACAGGATACGAGCAGTACTTC
CDR3aa: CASSTGYEQYF

v_gene: TRBV19
j_gene: TRBJ2-7
abundance: .
d_gene: TRBD2
CDR3nt: TGTGCCAGTACTAGCGGGAGAGGTGGATACGAGCAGTACTTC
CDR3aa: CASTSGRGGYEQYF

v_gene: TRBV5-1
j_gene: TRBJ2-1
abundance: .
d_gene: TRBD2
CDR3nt: TGCGCCAGCAGCCCCCAGACTAGCGGGAGTACCGATGAGCAGTTCTTC
CDR3aa: CASSPQTSGSTDEQFF

v_gene: TRBV4-3
j_gene: TRBJ2-7
abundance: .
d_gene: .
CDR3nt: TGCGCCAGCAGCCCCCATAGCGGCTACTACGAGCAGTACTTC
CDR3aa: CASSPHSGYYEQYF